The rows below give T cell receptor beta chains drawn from one sample of a study of OX40 agonist ivuxolimab in advanced cancers. Sequencing was performed with immunoSEQ multiplex PCR; in TCRdb, only in-frame clones are kept and a portion is missing. Here the sample spans around 84,000 clones, over 85% being singletons. This sample comprised CD4+ or CD8+ T cells sorted from blood, obtained in a trial of the OX40 agonist ivuxolimab. The source of these receptors is an adult with an advanced solid tumor such as melanoma, head and neck, liver or kidney cancer. CDR3s include the opening cysteine and the closing phenylalanine or tryptophan. The D gene is left open where the match is weak. The listing skips clone size in some rows; elsewhere it reads once, few, many or a size class.

NA	TRBV11-2	NA	TRBJ1-1	TGTGCCAGCATCGGTACCCTGGGGACTGAAGCTTTCTTT	CASIGTLGTEAFF
TRBD1	TRBV5-1	NA	TRBJ2-7	TGCGCCAGCAGCTCGACCGACAGGGTCTACGAGCAGTACTTC	CASSSTDRVYEQYF
NA	TRBV28	NA	TRBJ2-7	TGTGCCAGCAGTTTCGGTAGTCCCTACGAGCAGTACTTC	CASSFGSPYEQYF
TRBD1	TRBV4-1	NA	TRBJ2-7	TGCGCCAGCAGCCAACTGGCCGGGACAGGGGACGAGCAGTACTTC	CASSQLAGTGDEQYF
TRBD2	TRBV10-2	NA	TRBJ2-7	TGCGCCAGCAGTGACCCACTAACTAGCGGGGAGACCTACGAGCAGTACTTC	CASSDPLTSGETYEQYF
NA	TRBV7-2	NA	TRBJ2-1	TGTGCCAGCAGCTTGAGTAACCTAGCAGGGATAAATGAGCAGTTCTTC	CASSLSNLAGINEQFF
NA	TRBV4-1	once	TRBJ2-7	TGCGCCAGCAGCCAAGATCCCCTAACTGCCGACCGGACCTACGAGCAGTACTTC	CASSQDPLTADRTYEQYF
TRBD1	TRBV7-3	NA	TRBJ2-3	TGTGCCAGCAGCCGGACAGGCAGCACAGATACGCAGTATTTT	CASSRTGSTDTQYF
TRBD1	TRBV7-9	NA	TRBJ1-1	TGTGCCAGCAGCCCCGGGGACAGGAACACTGAAGCTTTCTTT	CASSPGDRNTEAFF
TRBD2	TRBV5-6	NA	TRBJ2-2	TGTGCCAGCAGCTTTGGGACTAGCGGGAACACCGGGGAGCTGTTTTTT	CASSFGTSGNTGELFF
TRBD2	TRBV7-9	NA	TRBJ2-1	TGTGCCAGCAGCTGGATGCTAGCGGACTACAATGAGCAGTTCTTC	CASSWMLADYNEQFF
TRBD2	TRBV28	NA	TRBJ2-1	TGTGCCAGCAGTTCAAGGGGCGGGAGCTTCTCCTACAATGAGCAGTTCTTC	CASSSRGGSFSYNEQFF
TRBD1	TRBV7-9	NA	TRBJ2-1	TGTGCCAGCAGCCGGACAGGGTTCAATGAGCAGTTCTTC	CASSRTGFNEQFF
NA	TRBV19	medium-sized	TRBJ2-1	TGTGCCAGTAATGACTTTAGCTCCTACAATGAGCAGTTCTTC	CASNDFSSYNEQFF
NA	TRBV11-2	NA	TRBJ2-1	TGTGCCAGCAGCACCGGGACTCCGATCTACAATGAGCAGTTCTTC	CASSTGTPIYNEQFF
NA	TRBV6-5	NA	TRBJ2-7	TGTGCCAGCAGTTACATCGGCAGGAGCTCCTACGAGCAGTACTTC	CASSYIGRSSYEQYF
TRBD2	TRBV25-1	NA	TRBJ2-3	TGTGCCAGCAGTGATCGGCTAGCGGGAGGGCCGGCAGATACGCAGTATTTT	CASSDRLAGGPADTQYF
TRBD2	TRBV18	once	TRBJ2-5	TGTGCCAGCTCGGGACTAGCGGAAGAGACCCAGTACTTC	CASSGLAEETQYF
NA	TRBV7-2	NA	TRBJ1-1	TGTGCCAGCAGCTTAGAGGGGGACGTGAGGAACACTGAAGCTTTCTTT	CASSLEGDVRNTEAFF
NA	TRBV9	once	TRBJ2-3	TGTGCCAGCAGCGCCTGGGGCACAGATACGCAGTATTTT	CASSAWGTDTQYF
NA	TRBV9	few	TRBJ1-1	TGTGCCAGCAGCGTAGGAACAGGGAACACTGAAGCTTTCTTT	CASSVGTGNTEAFF
TRBD1	TRBV29-1	NA	TRBJ2-7	TGCAGCGGCCGGACAGGGAGCTACGAGCAGTACTTC	CSGRTGSYEQYF
TRBD1	TRBV27	once	TRBJ2-1	TGTGCCAGCAGTTTTTCTGGACAGGGATCTTACAATGAGCAGTTCTTC	CASSFSGQGSYNEQFF
TRBD2	TRBV7-2	medium-sized	TRBJ2-7	TGTGCCAGCAGCTTAGGAGCTAGCGGTTACGAGCAGTACTTC	CASSLGASGYEQYF
NA	TRBV27	NA	TRBJ1-5	TGTGCCAGCAGCACCGACATTAGCAATCAGCCCCAGCATTTT	CASSTDISNQPQHF
NA	TRBV13	NA	TRBJ1-5	TGTGCCAGCAGCTCCACAGGTCAGCCCCAGCATTTT	CASSSTGQPQHF
NA	TRBV5-8	NA	TRBJ1-2	TGTGCCAGCAGCTTGGGGTATGGCTACACCTTC	CASSLGYGYTF
TRBD2	TRBV2	NA	TRBJ2-5	TGTGCCAGCAGTCTTAACCCCGGGACTAGCGCCAGGGTAGAGACCCAGTACTTC	CASSLNPGTSARVETQYF
NA	TRBV6-1	NA	TRBJ2-7	TGTGCCAGCAGTGAAGGTGCGGGATCGGTCTACGAGCAGTACTTC	CASSEGAGSVYEQYF
NA	TRBV30	once	TRBJ1-5	TGTGCCTGGAGTGTGGGGTCAGCCCAGCATTTT	CAWSVGSAQHF
NA	TRBV11-2	NA	TRBJ2-7	TGTGCCAGCATGGTAGGGGGGAACGAGCAGTACTTC	CASMVGGNEQYF
NA	TRBV27	once	TRBJ1-3	TGTGCCAGCAGTTTACCCACGGGAAACACCATATATTTT	CASSLPTGNTIYF
NA	TRBV27	NA	TRBJ2-7	TGTGCCAGCAGTCCCCCCCCACTAGTACCCCTAGGTTACGAGCAGTACTTC	CASSPPPLVPLGYEQYF
NA	TRBV7-8	few	TRBJ1-2	TGTGCCAGCAGCCCCCTTGAGGGGACTTATGGCTACACCTTC	CASSPLEGTYGYTF
NA	TRBV4-1	NA	TRBJ2-7	TGCGCCAGCAGCCAAGCGGCTTACTCCTACGAGCAGTACTTC	CASSQAAYSYEQYF
NA	TRBV9	once	TRBJ1-1	TGTGCCAGCAGCGTAGGAGGGGGGGAGCTGAACACTGAAGCTTTCTTT	CASSVGGGELNTEAFF
TRBD2	TRBV11-1	once	TRBJ2-1	TGTGCCAGCAGCTCATTGAGGACTAGCGGGTTTTCGAATGAGCAGTTCTTC	CASSSLRTSGFSNEQFF
TRBD1	TRBV19	NA	TRBJ1-5	TGTGCCAGTAAAATTAGGGACAGGGGAGGGAGCAATCAGCCCCAGCATTTT	CASKIRDRGGSNQPQHF
NA	TRBV6-1	few	TRBJ1-2	TGTGCCAGCACCGTAGACGGATTCACATATGGCTACACCTTC	CASTVDGFTYGYTF
TRBD1	TRBV6-5	NA	TRBJ2-3	TGTGCCAGCAACCTGGGACAGGGAGGGGATACGCAGTATTTT	CASNLGQGGDTQYF
TRBD2	TRBV9	NA	TRBJ2-5	TGTGCCAGCAGCAGAGGGGCGGGGGTAGAGACCCAGTACTTC	CASSRGAGVETQYF
NA	TRBV7-6	NA	TRBJ1-1	TGTGCCAGCAGATACGGGATGAACACTGAAGCTTTCTTT	CASRYGMNTEAFF
NA	TRBV4-3	NA	TRBJ2-5	TGCGCCAGCAGCCAGGATGTCGTCGGGGGACAAGAGACCCAGTACTTC	CASSQDVVGGQETQYF
NA	TRBV9	NA	TRBJ1-1	TGTGCCAGCAGTGATACTCGAGGGGAGGGGGGAATGAACACTGAAGCTTTCTTT	CASSDTRGEGGMNTEAFF
NA	TRBV6-5	NA	TRBJ1-1	TGTGCCATGCACGGTTTGGACACTGAAGCTTTCTTT	CAMHGLDTEAFF
NA	TRBV30	once	TRBJ2-7	TGTGCCTTGAGCGAGCAGTACTTC	CALSEQYF
NA	TRBV7-9	NA	TRBJ2-1	TGTGCCAGCAGCTTAGGCCCCGGACTTTCCAATGAGCAGTTCTTC	CASSLGPGLSNEQFF
NA	TRBV9	NA	TRBJ1-2	TGTGCCAGCAGCGTAGATAGTGGGGGCGCCGGCTATGGCTACACCTTC	CASSVDSGGAGYGYTF
NA	TRBV4-2	NA	TRBJ2-7	TGTGCCAGCAGCCAAGAGTCGGGCGTCAGCTCCTACGAGCAGTACTTC	CASSQESGVSSYEQYF
TRBD1	TRBV7-3	NA	TRBJ2-7	TGTGCCAGCAGCTTAGGGCTTGGAACAGGGGACGAGCAGTACTTC	CASSLGLGTGDEQYF
NA	TRBV13	NA	TRBJ1-3	TGTGCCAGCACCACGGACCGCTCTGGAAACACCATATATTTT	CASTTDRSGNTIYF
TRBD2	TRBV11-2	NA	TRBJ2-3	TGTGCCAGCAGCTTCTTAGCGGGGGCGAGCACAGATACGCAGTATTTT	CASSFLAGASTDTQYF
TRBD2	TRBV6-1	NA	TRBJ2-3	TGTGCCAGCAGTGAAACCCGTAGCGGGCCTAGCACAGATACGCAGTATTTT	CASSETRSGPSTDTQYF
NA	TRBV4-3	NA	TRBJ2-1	TGCGCCAGCAGCCAAGACGGAGGACCCCTAGGACCCTACAATGAGCAGTTCTTC	CASSQDGGPLGPYNEQFF
NA	TRBV7-9	NA	TRBJ1-1	TGTGCCAGCAGCCCAGAAGGGGGGCTCGAAGCTTTCTTT	CASSPEGGLEAFF
NA	TRBV7-9	NA	TRBJ2-5	TGTGCCAGCAGCCCGGACGGATTTCAAGAGACCCAGTACTTC	CASSPDGFQETQYF
NA	TRBV11-2	NA	TRBJ2-2	TGTGCCAGCAGCTCCCGGAGGGCCGGAGTGGTGGCCGGGGAGCTGTTTTTT	CASSSRRAGVVAGELFF
TRBD2	TRBV4-3	NA	TRBJ2-3	TGCGCCAGCAGCCAAGAGACACTAGCGCCCACGATGGGGGATACGCAGTATTTT	CASSQETLAPTMGDTQYF
TRBD1	TRBV19	NA	TRBJ2-7	TGTGCCAGTAGTATAGGGACAGGGTCCTACGAGCAGTACTTC	CASSIGTGSYEQYF